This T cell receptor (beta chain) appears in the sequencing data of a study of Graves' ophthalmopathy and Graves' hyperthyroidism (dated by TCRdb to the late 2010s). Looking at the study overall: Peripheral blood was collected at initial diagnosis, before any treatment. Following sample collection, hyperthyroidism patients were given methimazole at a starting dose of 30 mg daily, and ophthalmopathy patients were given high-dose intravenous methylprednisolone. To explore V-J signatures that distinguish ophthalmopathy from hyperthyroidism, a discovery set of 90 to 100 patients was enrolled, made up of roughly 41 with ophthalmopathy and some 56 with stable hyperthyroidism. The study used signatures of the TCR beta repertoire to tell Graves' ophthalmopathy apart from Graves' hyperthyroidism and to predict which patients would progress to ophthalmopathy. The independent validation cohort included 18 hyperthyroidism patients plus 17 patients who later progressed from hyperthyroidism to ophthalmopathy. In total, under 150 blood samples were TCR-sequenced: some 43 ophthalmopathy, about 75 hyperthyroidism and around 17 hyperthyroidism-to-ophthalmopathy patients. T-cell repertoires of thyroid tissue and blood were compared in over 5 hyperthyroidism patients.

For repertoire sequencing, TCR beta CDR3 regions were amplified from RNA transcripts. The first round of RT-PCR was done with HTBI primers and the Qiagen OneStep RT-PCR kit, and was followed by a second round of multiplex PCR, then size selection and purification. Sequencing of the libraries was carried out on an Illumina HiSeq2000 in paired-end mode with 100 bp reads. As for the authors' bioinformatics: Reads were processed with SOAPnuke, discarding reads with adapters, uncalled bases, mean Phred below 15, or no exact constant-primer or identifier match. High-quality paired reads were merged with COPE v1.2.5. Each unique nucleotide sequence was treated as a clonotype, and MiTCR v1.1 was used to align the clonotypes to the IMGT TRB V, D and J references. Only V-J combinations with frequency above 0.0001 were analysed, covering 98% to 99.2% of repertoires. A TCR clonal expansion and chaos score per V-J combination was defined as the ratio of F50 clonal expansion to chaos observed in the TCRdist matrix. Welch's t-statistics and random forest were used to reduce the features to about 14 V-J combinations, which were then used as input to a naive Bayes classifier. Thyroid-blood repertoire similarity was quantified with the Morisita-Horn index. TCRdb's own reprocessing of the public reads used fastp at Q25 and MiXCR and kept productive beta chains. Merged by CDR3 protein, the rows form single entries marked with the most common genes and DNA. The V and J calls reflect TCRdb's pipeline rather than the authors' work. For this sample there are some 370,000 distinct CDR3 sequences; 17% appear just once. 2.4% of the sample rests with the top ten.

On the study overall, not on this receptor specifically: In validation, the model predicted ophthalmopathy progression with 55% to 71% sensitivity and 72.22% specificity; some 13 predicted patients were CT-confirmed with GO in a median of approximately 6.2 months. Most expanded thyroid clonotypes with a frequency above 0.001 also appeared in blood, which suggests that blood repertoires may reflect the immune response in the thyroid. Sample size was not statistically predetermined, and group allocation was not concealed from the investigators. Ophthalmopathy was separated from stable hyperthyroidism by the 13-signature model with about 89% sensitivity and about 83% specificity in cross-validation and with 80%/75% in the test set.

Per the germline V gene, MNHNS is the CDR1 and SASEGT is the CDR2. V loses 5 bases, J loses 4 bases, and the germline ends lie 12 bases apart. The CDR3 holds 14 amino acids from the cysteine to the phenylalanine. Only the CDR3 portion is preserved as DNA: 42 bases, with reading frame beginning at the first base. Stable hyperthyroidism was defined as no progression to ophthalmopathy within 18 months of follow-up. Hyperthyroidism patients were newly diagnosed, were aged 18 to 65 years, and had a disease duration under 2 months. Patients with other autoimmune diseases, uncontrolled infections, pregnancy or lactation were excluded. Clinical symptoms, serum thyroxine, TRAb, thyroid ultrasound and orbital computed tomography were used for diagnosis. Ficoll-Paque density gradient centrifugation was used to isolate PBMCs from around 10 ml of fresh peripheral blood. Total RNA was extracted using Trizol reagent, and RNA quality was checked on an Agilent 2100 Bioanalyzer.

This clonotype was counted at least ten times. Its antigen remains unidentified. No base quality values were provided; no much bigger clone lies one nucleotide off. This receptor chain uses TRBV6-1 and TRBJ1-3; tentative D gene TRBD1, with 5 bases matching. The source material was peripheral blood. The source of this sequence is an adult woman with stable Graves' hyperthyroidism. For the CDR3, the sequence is CASSRDSYGNTIYF. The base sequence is TGTGCCAGCAGTCGGGACTCTTACGGAAACACCATATATTTT.